This note documents a single T cell receptor (beta chain) sequence. The antigen is undetermined. Libraries were prepared by immunoSEQ multiplex PCR; TCRdb keeps only in-frame clonotypes and omits some of them. The sample shows 90,000 to 100,000 clones, roughly 79% of them seen only once. Germline CDR1 MNHNS, CDR2 SASEGT. CDR3 length: 13 amino acids. Trimming removed 6 bases at V and 1 base at J, with 9 bases between. This specimen belongs to a study of radiotherapy plus CTLA-4 blockade in lung cancer. Study-level findings and limits: Radiotherapy was combined with ipilimumab, and tumor-derived TCR clones then expanded in blood.

The origin of this receptor is a human donor with non-small cell lung cancer who had a partial response to radiotherapy plus ipilimumab. Some clones in this sample may be carry-over from other donors' samples. The chain is built from TRBV6-1 and TRBJ1-2; the D is unclear. Material: peripheral blood, obtained from a patient treated with radiotherapy plus ipilimumab. The CDR3 nucleotides read TGTGCCAGCAGCGTCGGGATTAACTATGGCTACACCTTC. Amino acids: CASSVGINYGYTF.